The sequence of this T cell receptor beta chain was determined in a study of T-cell reconstitution after alpha-beta-depleted transplantation in children. Unique molecular identifiers tagged the TCRbeta library. TCRdb independently ran MiXCR on the PCR reads; one entry per CDR3 protein. The table includes 500,000 or so distinct CDR3 sequences, about an eighth detected once. General observations from the study: Surviving recipient T cells and thymic progenitors produced the high day-60 TCRbeta diversity seen in some patients. Hyperexpanded clones declined; after one year, newly produced T cells mostly supplied diversity. After transplant, at about two months, alpha-beta T cells were reportedly derived from several hundred expanded graft clones.

The ends lost 5 bases at V and 5 bases at J; junction bases unmatched: 4. CDR3 size: 13 residues. Looked up from germline, CDR1 is MNHEY and CDR2 is SVGEGT. Turning to this clonotype: The antigen remains undetermined.

The TCR originated in a female patient aged 2-9 years who had a stem cell transplant for aplastic anemia, so the T cells may come from the graft donor. The specimen comprised PBMCs, mostly from graft donor cells, sampled 180 days after TCRalphabeta/CD19-depleted stem cell transplant. The V call is TRBV6-2 or TRBV6-3, the J call TRBJ2-7, with TRBD1 identical over 9 bases. CDR3 DNA sequence: TGTGCCAGCAGTCACAGGGGGCGCGACGAGCAGTACGTC. Protein: CASSHRGRDEQYV.